This entry lists 5 T cell receptor beta chains sequenced from one sample in a study of Tregs in tolerant kidney transplant recipients. Measured with immunoSEQ multiplex PCR; TCRdb has only the in-frame clones, and not every one. The listing records roughly 50,000 clones. The specimen comprised CD4+ T cells from blood, sampled before the transplant. These receptors were taken from a human donor who received a combined kidney and bone marrow transplant.

Details on this clone: With the read ending 3 residues before the CDR3 end, the germline J gene is used to fill in that end. V and J are TRBV6-2 or TRBV6-3 and TRBJ2-5, with 10 bases matching TRBD2. The J segment lost 2 bases and the V segment lost 4 bases, leaving 1 base of the junction unmatched. Germline lookup yields CDR1 MNHEY and CDR2 SVGEGT. The CDR3 has 14 amino acids. The sequenced part of the CDR3 DNA is TGTGCCAGCAGTTCACTAGCGGGACAAGAGACC. Translating it yields CASSSLAGQET. The full CDR3 is CASSSLAGQETQYF.

Remarks on this clone: The CDR3 is cut off 3 residues early in the read; its end comes from the germline J gene. The genes are TRBV18 and TRBJ1-1; 7 nucleotides align to TRBD1. The CDR3 loop spans 14 amino acids. CDR1 is KGHSH and CDR2 is LQKENI in the germline V gene. V was clipped by 2 bases and J by 4 bases; unmatched bases: 4. The CDR3 loop is CASSPRQGLTEAFF. The CDR3 DNA, read in part, is TGTGCCAGCTCACCAAGACAGGGACTCACTGAA.

Concerning this clone: The read ends 3 residues early relative to the CDR3; the germline J gene fills the gap. The chain employs TRBV18 and TRBJ2-3; 7 nucleotides match TRBD2. The CDR3 contains 17 residues. Germline V CDR1 and CDR2: KGHSH, LQKENI. Trimming removed 0 bases from V and 0 bases from J; junction bases left unmatched: 6. The sequenced CDR3 bases are TGTGCCAGCTCACCACCGGAGCGGGATTGGAGCACAGATACG. As protein: CASSPPERDWSTDT. The entire CDR3 is CASSPPERDWSTDTQYF.

On this clone itself: The CDR3 is cut off 3 residues early in the read; its end comes from the germline J gene. This chain connects TRBV7-2 to TRBJ2-7; D remains ambiguous. Germline V gene lookup returns CDR1 SGHTA and CDR2 FQGNSA. With 3 bases removed from V and 2 bases from J, the gap between germline ends came to 14 bases. The CDR3 has 15 residues. CDR3 DNA (partial): TGTGCCAGCAGCTTCTCGAGTAGTGCACCCTACGAG. As protein: CASSFSSSAPYE. The whole CDR3 region reads CASSFSSSAPYEQYF.

For this clone: The read finishes 3 residues shy of the CDR3 end, and the germline J gene is used to complete it. The rearrangement joins TRBV7-2 to TRBJ1-4, with D possibly matching TRBD1 (6 bases). Germline assignment: CDR1 SGHTA and CDR2 FQGNSA. V was clipped by 5 bases and J by 8 bases, with 15 bases between them. This CDR3 region has 14 residues. The CDR3: CASSKQATGEKLFF. The sequenced part of the CDR3 DNA is TGTGCCAGCAGCAAACAGGCCACAGGGGAAAAA.